This entry lists 31 T cell receptor beta chains sequenced from one sample in a study of T cell repertoires in cytomegalovirus infection. TCRdb re-derived calls from the reads in MiXCR, one entry per CDR3 protein. The table has roughly 120,000 distinct CDR3 sequences, around 30% seen once. Their antigen targets remain unknown. Sequenced here: CD8+ T cells from cultured PBMCs, sampled from culture after CMV antigen stimulation. All receptors derive from a human donor in good health (CMV status not recorded). Some clones in this sample may be carry-over from other donors' samples.

This clonotype was picked up a small number of times. The chain combines TRBV4-1 with TRBJ2-3; D not resolved. Per the germline V gene, CDR1 is MGHRA and CDR2 is YSYEKL. This CDR3 has 16 amino acids. V was clipped by 0 bases and J by 4 bases, with 14 bases between them. The CDR3 spells CASSQEAIINADTQYF. CDR3 DNA: TGCGCCAGCAGCCAAGAGGCAATCATAAACGCAGATACGCAGTATTTT.

This clonotype has a count of ten or more. J is TRBJ2-1 and V is TRBV3-1; D may be TRBD2 (5 bases). This CDR3 region has 17 residues. The V end lost 4 bases, the J end lost 0 bases, and 16 bases lay between the germline ends. Germline loops: CDR1 LGHDT, CDR2 YNNKEL (reference sequence). The CDR3 region has the DNA TGTGCCAGCAGCCCACCTATTGGAGGACCCTCCTACAATGAGCAGTTCTTC. It is translated as CASSPPIGGPSYNEQFF.

This clonotype was counted a few times. This chain links TRBV5-1 with TRBJ2-7; D uncertain. V lost 0 bases and J lost 3, with 10 bases in between. Per germline, CDR1 SGHRS and CDR2 YFSETQ. The CDR3 loop spans 14 amino acids. CDR3: CASSLERTHYEQYF. CDR3 DNA sequence: TGCGCCAGCAGCTTGGAGAGAACTCACTACGAGCAGTACTTC.

This clonotype was counted between two and nine times. The gene calls are TRBV6-4 and TRBJ1-6, with D possibly matching TRBD1 (5 bases). CDR3 length: 13 amino acids. Looked up from germline, CDR1 is MRHNA and CDR2 is SNTAGT. V was shortened by 3 bases and J by 12 bases, with 12 bases between the two germline ends. The CDR3 DNA is TGTGCCAGCAGTGAGGGCCCCGGGGGACCCCTCCACTTT. It is translated as CASSEGPGGPLHF.

This clonotype was observed a handful of times. V and J are TRBV6-2 or TRBV6-3 and TRBJ2-3; D unclear. V was trimmed by 3 bases and J by 5 bases, leaving 9 bases between them. The CDR3 is 13 residues long. Germline CDR1 is MNHEY and CDR2 is SVGEGT. CDR3 protein: CASSYGDIDTQYF. CDR3 DNA sequence: TGTGCCAGCAGTTATGGGGATATAGATACGCAGTATTTT.

This clonotype was counted between two and nine times. The V gene is TRBV20-1, the J gene TRBJ1-2; 8 bases fit TRBD1. The CDR3 consists of 13 residues. Unmatched junction bases numbered 10, after V lost 5 bases and J lost 8 bases. CDR1 and CDR2 (germline): DFQATT, SNEGSKA (reference sequence). The CDR3 nucleotides are TGCAGTGCTCGCAAAGCAGGGGGCCGGGGCTACACCTTC. Its protein is CSARKAGGRGYTF.

In its sample, this clonotype was seen a few times. The V call is TRBV4-2, the J call TRBJ1-6; tentative D call: TRBD1 (6 bases). The germline V gene encodes CDR1 LGHNA and CDR2 YNFKEQ. The CDR3 spans 14 residues. V shed 0 bases and J shed 9 bases, with 9 bases lying between them. The DNA of the CDR3 is TGTGCCAGCAGCCAAGATCGACAGGTTTCACCCCTCCACTTT. Translation: CASSQDRQVSPLHF.

The rearrangement links TRBV19 to TRBJ2-1, with 11 bases aligning to TRBD1. The J segment lost 5 bases and the V segment lost 0 bases, leaving 6 bases of the junction unmatched. CDR1 and CDR2 (germline): LNHDA, SQIVND (reference sequence). The CDR3 is made up of 17 amino acids. The chain's CDR3 is CASSIDFRDRGNNEQFF. CDR3 in DNA: TGTGCCAGTAGTATAGATTTCCGGGACAGGGGGAACAATGAGCAGTTCTTC.

The chain uses TRBV5-1 and TRBJ1-1; 7 bases match TRBD1. V trimming: 3 bases; J trimming: 1 base; junction bases outside the gene matches: 12. Germline V gene lookup returns CDR1 SGHRS and CDR2 YFSETQ. The CDR3 consists of 17 residues. CDR3 protein: CASSSVGEGAENTEAFF. CDR3 sequence (DNA): TGCGCCAGCAGCTCGGTAGGGGAGGGGGCCGAGAACACTGAAGCTTTCTTT.

This clonotype was seen ten or more times. The rearrangement joins TRBV27 to TRBJ1-1, with D unclear. This CDR3 spans 16 amino acids. Per germline, CDR1 MNHEY and CDR2 SMNVEV (reference sequence). Trimming cost V 4 bases and J 2 bases, with 17 bases left between them. In DNA form, the CDR3 reads TGTGCCAGCAGTTCCCTTGGCAGGCGATTTAACACTGAAGCTTTCTTT. Amino acids: CASSSLGRRFNTEAFF.

The chain has TRBV12-3 or TRBV12-4 and TRBJ2-1; TRBD2 aligns across 10 bases. The V gene end was trimmed by 0 bases and the J gene end by 8 bases; junction bases not matched to a gene: 10. CDR3 length equals 17 residues. The CDR3 loop reads CASSLATSGRLMDEQFF. In DNA form, the CDR3 reads TGTGCCAGCAGTTTAGCGACTAGCGGGCGCCTTATGGATGAGCAGTTCTTC.

The rearrangement joins TRBV29-1 to TRBJ2-7; TRBD1 matches 7 bases. The ends lost 0 bases at V and 4 bases at J; junction bases unmatched: 6. There are 14 residues in the CDR3. CDR1 SQVTM and CDR2 ANQGSEA come from the germline V gene. CDR3 nucleotide sequence: TGCAGCGTTGAAGAAGGGGACAGACCATACGAGCAGTACTTC. Protein sequence: CSVEEGDRPYEQYF.

This clonotype was observed at least ten times. This chain uses TRBV6-1 with TRBJ1-3; TRBD1 is a possible D gene (6 bases). Trimming shortened V by 1 base and J by 4 bases, and 14 bases separated the two germline ends. The CDR3 sequence is 16 residues long. Germline CDR1 and CDR2: MNHNS and SASEGT. CDR3 region: CASSEVDMDRGNTIYF. CDR3 DNA sequence: TGTGCCAGCAGTGAAGTGGATATGGACAGAGGAAACACCATATATTTT.

The rearrangement links TRBV3-1 to TRBJ2-7, with D hard to call. The germline V and J ends were trimmed by 3 bases and 2 bases, with 8 bases remaining between them. In germline, CDR1 is LGHDT, CDR2 YNNKEL (reference sequence). The CDR3 sequence is 13 residues long. Here the CDR3 DNA reads TGTGCCAGCAGCCATATCCTCACCTACGAGCAGTACTTC. It yields the protein CASSHILTYEQYF.

The rearrangement links TRBV27 to TRBJ2-3; D is perhaps TRBD1 or TRBD2 (5 bases each). The germline gives CDR1 MNHEY, CDR2 SMNVEV (reference sequence). This CDR3 region has 15 residues. Between the trimmed V and J ends, which lost 3 bases and 0 bases, there was a span of 10 bases. For the CDR3, the DNA is TGTGCCAGCAGTTTGGGACCGCTGAGCACAGATACGCAGTATTTT. Amino acids: CASSLGPLSTDTQYF.

In this sample, this clonotype turned up many times. The J gene is TRBJ1-1, the V gene TRBV9; a possible D gene is TRBD1 (5 bases). The CDR3 is 14 amino acids. Between the trimmed V and J ends, which lost 0 bases and 5 bases, there was a span of 11 bases. Germline lookup yields CDR1 SGDLS and CDR2 YYNGEE. DNA for the CDR3: TGTGCCAGCAGCGTAGTTCAGGGTTGGACTGAAGCTTTCTTT. Amino acid sequence: CASSVVQGWTEAFF.

This clonotype was counted only a few times. This chain connects TRBV28 to TRBJ1-2; the D gene is possibly TRBD1 (5 bases). The CDR3 extends over 12 amino acids. Germline V lookup: CDR1 MDHEN, CDR2 SYDVKM. V was clipped by 0 bases and J by 6 bases, with 5 bases between them. The CDR3 sequence is CASSLWGDGYTF. CDR3 bases: TGTGCCAGCAGTTTATGGGGGGATGGCTACACCTTC.

The chain employs TRBV10-3 and TRBJ1-5; D unresolved. V gave up 0 bases and J gave up 0 bases, with 12 bases separating them. The length of the CDR3 is 17 residues. The germline gives CDR1 ENHRY, CDR2 SYGVKD. The CDR3 is CAISESQWGISNQPQHF. CDR3 bases: TGTGCCATCAGTGAGTCTCAGTGGGGAATTAGCAATCAGCCCCAGCATTTT.

This clonotype was picked up many times. The gene calls are TRBV10-3 and TRBJ1-3; a weak D match, TRBD1 (5 bases). In germline, CDR1 is ENHRY, CDR2 SYGVKD. Trimming left V 3 bases short and J 11 bases short, with 11 bases between. The CDR3 is 12 amino acids. The CDR3 region is CAISDPGRSIYF. The CDR3 nucleotides read TGTGCCATCAGTGATCCGGGGCGATCCATATATTTT.

The V call is TRBV3-1, the J call TRBJ2-3; 12 bases map to TRBD2. The CDR3 has 16 amino acids. Trimming took 4 bases from V and 4 from J; bases not matched to a gene: 6. CDR1 is LGHDT, CDR2 YNNKEL, per germline (reference sequence). CDR3 coding DNA: TGTGCCAGCAGCCTACCTCGACTAGCGGGGGCAGATACGCAGTATTTT. This translates into CASSLPRLAGADTQYF.

The chain combines TRBV7-9 with TRBJ2-1; 7 nucleotides line up with TRBD2. The germline V gene has CDR1 SEHNR and CDR2 FQNEAQ (reference sequence). This CDR3 spans 15 amino acids. V trimming: 3 bases; J trimming: 6 bases; junction bases outside the gene matches: 8. The CDR3: CASSFGGGVPNEQFF. The CDR3 region has the DNA TGTGCCAGCAGCTTTGGTGGGGGGGTCCCCAATGAGCAGTTCTTC.

The V call is TRBV2, the J call TRBJ2-1; 10 positions match TRBD2. Germline trimming cut 10 bases from V and 8 bases from J; bases unmatched to any gene: 8. This CDR3 has 13 residues. Germline V gives CDR1 SNHLY, CDR2 FYNNEI. This CDR3 is CAIPGTSEYEQFF. The CDR3 nucleotides are TGTGCCATCCCGGGGACTAGCGAGTATGAGCAGTTCTTC.

The J gene is TRBJ2-7, the V gene TRBV6-5; D ambiguous. The CDR3 runs 13 residues. Germline-derived CDR1 and CDR2 are MNHEY and SVGAGI. V lost 5 bases and J lost 1, with 9 bases in between. CDR3 in DNA: TGTGCCAGCAGTGTGGACGGATCCTACGAGCAGTACTTC. As protein: CASSVDGSYEQYF.

V gene TRBV4-1 combines with J gene TRBJ2-3; 10 nucleotides line up with TRBD2. The CDR3 has 16 amino acids. CDR1 and CDR2 from the germline V gene are MGHRA and YSYEKL. The V gene end was trimmed by 2 bases and the J gene end by 2 bases; junction bases not matched to a gene: 4. CDR3 coding DNA: TGCGCCAGCAGCCAAACGGGACTAGCGATCACAGATACGCAGTATTTT. Encoded protein: CASSQTGLAITDTQYF.

The table lists this clonotype with a few counts. V gene TRBV5-1 combines with J gene TRBJ2-7, with D perhaps TRBD1 (6 bases). The ends were cut back, 4 bases at V and 0 bases at J, with 11 bases in the middle. This CDR3 region has 14 residues. Germline V CDR1 and CDR2: SGHRS, YFSETQ. Written as DNA, the CDR3 is TGCGCCAGCAGCCCACAGGGCCTCTCCTACGAGCAGTACTTC. Protein product: CASSPQGLSYEQYF.

The chain employs TRBV10-3 and TRBJ2-3, with TRBD2 matching 7 bases. The CDR3 extends over 14 amino acids. V lost 6 bases, J lost 2 bases, and 5 bases stayed unmatched. Looked up from germline, CDR1 is ENHRY and CDR2 is SYGVKD. CDR3 in DNA: TGTGCCATCAGCCCTAGCGGTATCACAGATACGCAGTATTTT. Protein product: CAISPSGITDTQYF.

This rearrangement joins TRBV7-9 to TRBJ1-4; TRBD1 matches 9 bases. Germline-derived CDR1 and CDR2 are SEHNR and FQNEAQ (reference sequence). The CDR3 length is 15 residues. V trimming: 5 bases; J trimming: 5 bases; junction bases outside the gene matches: 6. CDR3 nucleotides: TGTGCCAGCAGCCCGCCTGGGACAGGGAATGAAAAACTGTTTTTT. Its protein is CASSPPGTGNEKLFF.

The chain joins TRBV6-1 to TRBJ2-1, with D possibly TRBD2 on 6 matching bases. V was pared by 2 bases and J by 8 bases, with 22 bases between. The CDR3 has 17 amino acids. Germline V gene lookup returns CDR1 MNHNS and CDR2 SASEGT. As DNA, the CDR3 is TGTGCCAGCAGTGAATGGATCGGGACTGCGAGAAGCGATGAGCAGTTCTTC. Translated, it gives CASSEWIGTARSDEQFF.

The rearrangement joins TRBV7-2 to TRBJ2-3; D gene unclear. The CDR3 spans 17 residues. Trimming removed 5 bases at V and 0 bases at J, with 18 bases between. CDR1 and CDR2 (germline): SGHTA, FQGNSA. CDR3 amino acids: CASSKVRLVTSTDTQYF. In DNA, the CDR3 is TGTGCCAGCAGCAAAGTACGGCTGGTTACCAGCACAGATACGCAGTATTTT.

V is TRBV6-5 and J is TRBJ2-1, with 10 bases aligning to TRBD1. The CDR3 consists of 14 residues. Germline lookup yields CDR1 MNHEY and CDR2 SVGAGI. Losses at the gene ends were 5 bases for V and 6 bases for J; bases not matched to a gene: 4. The CDR3 loop reads CASSPRTGGNEQFF. CDR3 nucleotide sequence: TGTGCCAGCAGTCCCCGGACAGGGGGCAATGAGCAGTTCTTC.

In this sample, this clonotype turned up a few times. The chain joins TRBV7-3 to TRBJ2-7; 8 bases line up with TRBD1. The CDR3 consists of 15 residues. After removal of 7 bases from V and 4 bases from J, the junction contained 12 bases not matched to a gene. CDR1 SGHTA and CDR2 FQGTGA come from the germline V gene. In nucleotides, the CDR3 is TGTGCCAGCACCACCCACCCGGGACAGGTTTACGAGCAGTACTTC. Its protein is CASTTHPGQVYEQYF.